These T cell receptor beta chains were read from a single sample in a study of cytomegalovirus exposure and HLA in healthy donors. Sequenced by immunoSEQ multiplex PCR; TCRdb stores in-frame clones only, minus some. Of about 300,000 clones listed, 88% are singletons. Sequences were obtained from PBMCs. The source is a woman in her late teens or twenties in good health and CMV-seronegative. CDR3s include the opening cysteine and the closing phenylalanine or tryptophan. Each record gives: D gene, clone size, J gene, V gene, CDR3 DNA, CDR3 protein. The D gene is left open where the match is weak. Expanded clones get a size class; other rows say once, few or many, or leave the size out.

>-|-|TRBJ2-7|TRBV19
TGTGCCAGTAGTATCTCTCTAGTAGGTTACGAGCAGTACTTC
CASSISLVGYEQYF
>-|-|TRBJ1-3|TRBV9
TGTGCCAGCAGCGGACCAGGGCTCTCTGGAAACACCATATATTTT
CASSGPGLSGNTIYF
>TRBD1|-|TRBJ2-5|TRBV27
TGTGCCAGCAGACCACCAGGGACAGGGGGCTTGGGGACCCAGTACTTC
CASRPPGTGGLGTQYF
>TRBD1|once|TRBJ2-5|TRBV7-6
TGTGCCAGCAGCTTAGTATGGGACAGACTATCCCAAGAGACCCAGTACTTC
CASSLVWDRLSQETQYF
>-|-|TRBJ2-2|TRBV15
TGTGCCACCAGCAGTGGTTTCAGGGGCAACACCGGGGAGCTGTTTTTT
CATSSGFRGNTGELFF
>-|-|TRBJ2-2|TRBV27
TGTGCCAGCAGCTTTTCCCTTTATGGGGCAGCACGTTACCTGAACACCGGGGAGCTGTTTTTT
CASSFSLYGAARYLNTGELFF
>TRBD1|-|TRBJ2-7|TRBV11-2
TGTGCCAGCAGCTTAGCCGGGACAGGGCCCTACGAGCAGTACTTC
CASSLAGTGPYEQYF
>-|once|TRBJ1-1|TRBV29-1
TGCAGCGTTGCCCGCGTCTTTAATGAAGCTTTCTTT
CSVARVFNEAFF
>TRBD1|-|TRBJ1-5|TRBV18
TGTGCCAGCTCACGTCGACAGGGAGAGGTGGGCAATCAGCCCCAGCATTTT
CASSRRQGEVGNQPQHF
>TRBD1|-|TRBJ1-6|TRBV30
TGTGCCTGGAGTCGGGAGGGGGCCTCCTATAATTCACCCCTCCACTTT
CAWSREGASYNSPLHF
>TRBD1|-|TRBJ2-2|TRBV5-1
TGCGCCAGCAGCTTAAGGACAGGGAGAGATTCGGCCGGGGAGCTGTTTTTT
CASSLRTGRDSAGELFF
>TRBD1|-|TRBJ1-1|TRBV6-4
TGTGCCAGCAGTGAGAGGGGGCCCAACACTGAAGCTTTCTTT
CASSERGPNTEAFF
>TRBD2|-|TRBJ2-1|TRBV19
TGTGCCAGTAGTGCTACCGGGGGGAACCCCTACAATGAGCAGTTCTTC
CASSATGGNPYNEQFF
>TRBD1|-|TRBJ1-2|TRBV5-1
TGCGCCAGCAGCTTGGGTGCCCGGGACAGCGAATCCTACACCTTC
CASSLGARDSESYTF
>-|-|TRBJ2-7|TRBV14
TGTGCCAGCAGCCTGTCGGCGGGCTCCTACGAGCAGTACTTC
CASSLSAGSYEQYF
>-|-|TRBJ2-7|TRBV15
TGTGCCACCAGCAGAGAACGCCAGTCCTACGAGCAGTACTTC
CATSRERQSYEQYF
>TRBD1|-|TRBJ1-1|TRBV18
TGTGCCAGCTCACCACGAACCGGGGACAGGAACACTGAAGCTTTCTTT
CASSPRTGDRNTEAFF
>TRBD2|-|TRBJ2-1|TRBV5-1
TGCGCCAGCAGCCCCGTAGCGGGGATAACCTACAATGAGCAGTTCTTC
CASSPVAGITYNEQFF
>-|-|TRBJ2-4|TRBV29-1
TGCAGCGTTGTCCCAGGGTTGGCCAAAAACATTCAGTACTTC
CSVVPGLAKNIQYF
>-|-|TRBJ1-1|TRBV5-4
TGTGCCAGCAGCTTGGATACAGGACCGAACACTGAAGCTTTCTTT
CASSLDTGPNTEAFF
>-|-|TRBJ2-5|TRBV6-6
TGTGCCAGCAGTTACCCACAGGCCCAAGAGACCCAGTACTTC
CASSYPQAQETQYF
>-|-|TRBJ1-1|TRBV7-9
TGTGCCAGCAGACCGACAGCTAAGAACACTGAAGCTTTCTTT
CASRPTAKNTEAFF
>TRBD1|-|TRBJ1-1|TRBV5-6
TGTGCCAGCAGCACCCGAGGACAGGGGTGGGAAGCTTTCTTT
CASSTRGQGWEAFF
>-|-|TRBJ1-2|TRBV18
TGTGCCAGCTCACCATTGGCAGGGGAAACCTATGGCTACACCTTC
CASSPLAGETYGYTF
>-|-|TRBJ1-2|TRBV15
TGTGCCACCAGCAGAGATCCGACAGCCACACACTTCTATGGCTACACCTTC
CATSRDPTATHFYGYTF
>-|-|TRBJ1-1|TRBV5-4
TGTGCCAGCAGCTTGATAATAGGAGGAGTCACTGAAGCTTTCTTT
CASSLIIGGVTEAFF
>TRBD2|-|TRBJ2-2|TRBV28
TGTGAGGGACCGAGCGGGAGTATGAGCACCGGGGAGCTGTTTTTT
CEGPSGSMSTGELFF
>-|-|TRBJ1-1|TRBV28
TGTGCCAGCAGTTTGAGGGCGAACACTGAAGCTTTCTTT
CASSLRANTEAFF
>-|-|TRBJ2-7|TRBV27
TGTGCCAGCAGGGACAACTCAGCGTCCTACGAGCAGTACTTC
CASRDNSASYEQYF
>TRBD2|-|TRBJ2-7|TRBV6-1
TGTGCCAGCAGTCCAGGACTAGCGGGCCGTTACGAGCAGTACTTC
CASSPGLAGRYEQYF
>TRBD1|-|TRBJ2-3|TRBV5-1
TGCGCCAGCAGCTCGACAGGGGGAGGTGCAGATACGCAGTATTTT
CASSSTGGGADTQYF
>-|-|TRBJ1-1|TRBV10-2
TGCGCCAGCAGGGCCCTACCACAGGGAAGAGGCGACACTGAAGCTTTCTTT
CASRALPQGRGDTEAFF
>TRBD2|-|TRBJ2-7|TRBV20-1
TGCAGTGTCGTGTGGGGGGGCGAGCAGTACTTC
CSVVWGGEQYF